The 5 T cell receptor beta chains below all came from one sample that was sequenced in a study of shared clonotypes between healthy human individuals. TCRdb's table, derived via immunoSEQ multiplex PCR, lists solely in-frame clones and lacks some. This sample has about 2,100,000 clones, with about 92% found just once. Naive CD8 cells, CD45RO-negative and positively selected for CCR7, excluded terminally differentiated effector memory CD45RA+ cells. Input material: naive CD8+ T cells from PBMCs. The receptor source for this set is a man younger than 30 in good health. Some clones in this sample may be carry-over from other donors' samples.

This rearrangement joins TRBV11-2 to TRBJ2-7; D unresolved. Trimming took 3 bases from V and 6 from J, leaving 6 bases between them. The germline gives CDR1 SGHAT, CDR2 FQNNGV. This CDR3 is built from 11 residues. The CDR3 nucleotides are TGTGCCAGCAGCTTCTCCGGCGAGCAGTACTTC. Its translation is CASSFSGEQYF.

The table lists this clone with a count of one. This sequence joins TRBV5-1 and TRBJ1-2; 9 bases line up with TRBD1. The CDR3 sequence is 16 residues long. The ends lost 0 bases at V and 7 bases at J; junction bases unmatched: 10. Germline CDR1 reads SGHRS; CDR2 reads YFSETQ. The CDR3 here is CASSLEGAGTGLGYTF. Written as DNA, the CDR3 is TGCGCCAGCAGCTTGGAGGGAGCCGGGACAGGGCTTGGCTACACCTTC.

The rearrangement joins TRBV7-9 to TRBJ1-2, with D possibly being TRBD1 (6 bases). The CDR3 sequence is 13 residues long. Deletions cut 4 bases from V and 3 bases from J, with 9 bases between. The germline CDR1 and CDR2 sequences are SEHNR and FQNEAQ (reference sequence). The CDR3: CASSSGVYYGYTF. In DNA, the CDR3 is TGTGCCAGCAGCTCAGGGGTTTACTATGGCTACACCTTC.

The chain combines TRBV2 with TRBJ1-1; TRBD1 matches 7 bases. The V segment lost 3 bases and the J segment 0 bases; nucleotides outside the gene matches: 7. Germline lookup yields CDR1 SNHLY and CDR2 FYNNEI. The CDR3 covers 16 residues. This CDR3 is CASSDGRGDLNTEAFF. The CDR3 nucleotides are TGTGCCAGCAGTGACGGCAGGGGGGATTTGAACACTGAAGCTTTCTTT.

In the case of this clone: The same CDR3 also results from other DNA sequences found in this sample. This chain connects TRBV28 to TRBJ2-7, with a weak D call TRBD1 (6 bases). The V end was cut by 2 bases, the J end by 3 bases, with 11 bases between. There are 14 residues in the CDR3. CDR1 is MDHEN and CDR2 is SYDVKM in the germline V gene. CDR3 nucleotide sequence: TGTGCCAGCAGTTTAAGGCAGGGGCTCTACGAGCAGTACTTC. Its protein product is CASSLRQGLYEQYF.